A selection of T cell receptor beta chains follows, all from one sample in a study of OX40 agonist ivuxolimab in advanced cancers. Assay used: immunoSEQ multiplex PCR; TCRdb lists only in-frame clones, some missing. The sample records about 75,000 clones, around 87% being singletons. The sample here was CD4+ or CD8+ T cells sorted from blood, taken in a trial of the OX40 agonist ivuxolimab. Every receptor here comes from an adult with an advanced solid tumor such as melanoma, head and neck, liver or kidney cancer. CDR3s include the opening cysteine and the closing phenylalanine or tryptophan. Each record gives: D gene, clone size, J gene, V gene, CDR3 DNA, CDR3 protein. A D gene is named only where the DNA matches it firmly. Rows give clone size only sometimes, using once, few, many, or a class for an expanded clone.

. | . | TRBJ1-5 | TRBV19 | TGTGCCAGTATAAAAGGGGAAGGCAATCAGCCCCAGCATTTT | CASIKGEGNQPQHF
. | few | TRBJ1-1 | TRBV6-5 | TGTGCCAGCAGGCCAATCGACCGGGACACAGGGCTCGCTTTCTTT | CASRPIDRDTGLAFF
TRBD1 | . | TRBJ1-2 | TRBV27 | TGTGCCAGCAGTCCGACAGGGCCTAACTATGGCTACACCTTC | CASSPTGPNYGYTF
TRBD1 | . | TRBJ2-2 | TRBV30 | TGTGCCTGGAGTACAGGGACAGAAAGGGCCGGGGAGCTGTTTTTT | CAWSTGTERAGELFF
. | . | TRBJ1-5 | TRBV28 | TGTGCCAGCAGTTCAGAATCGTTCGGGGGGCGCGGCAATCAGCCCCAGCATTTT | CASSSESFGGRGNQPQHF
. | . | TRBJ1-5 | TRBV6-1 | TGTGCCAGCTCCGACGGTTATAGCAATCAGCCCCAGCATTTT | CASSDGYSNQPQHF
. | . | TRBJ1-1 | TRBV5-6 | TGTGCCAGCAGCCCCTCCCCCTTTATGAACACTGAAGCTTTCTTT | CASSPSPFMNTEAFF
TRBD2 | . | TRBJ2-7 | TRBV7-9 | TGTGCCAGCAGCTTACCGGGAGGGCCTTCCGAGCAGTACTTC | CASSLPGGPSEQYF
. | once | TRBJ2-7 | TRBV6-5 | TGTGCCAGCAGTTACAGTCAGCCATCCTACGAGCAGTACTTC | CASSYSQPSYEQYF
. | . | TRBJ2-3 | TRBV19 | TGTGCCAGTAGTCCTAATTCACAGGTGGTGGGTACGCAGTATTTT | CASSPNSQVVGTQYF
. | . | TRBJ1-1 | TRBV10-1 | TGCGCCAGCAGCGGTGGGGATTGGACTGAAGCTTTCTTT | CASSGGDWTEAFF
TRBD1 | . | TRBJ1-1 | TRBV5-1 | TGCGCCAGCAGACAGAACAGGGGGCCCTCGAACACCGAAGCTTTCTTT | CASRQNRGPSNTEAFF
TRBD1 | . | TRBJ2-7 | TRBV7-3 | TGTGCCAGCAGCTTAGGGACAGGGGGCTCCTACGAGCAGTACTTC | CASSLGTGGSYEQYF
. | once | TRBJ2-7 | TRBV28 | TGTGCCAGCAGTTTCCCGGGGGTATCAAACGAGCAGTACTTC | CASSFPGVSNEQYF
. | few | TRBJ2-1 | TRBV4-1 | TGCGCCAGCAGCCAAGATGATTGGGTAGAAGGCAATGAGCAGTTCTTC | CASSQDDWVEGNEQFF
. | . | TRBJ2-7 | TRBV5-5 | TGTGCCAGCAGCTTGGTGAGTGTGAGATACGAGCAGTACTTC | CASSLVSVRYEQYF
TRBD1 | . | TRBJ1-1 | TRBV7-3 | TGTGCCAGCAGCTTGGGCAGGGGGAGCACTGAAGCTTTCTTT | CASSLGRGSTEAFF
. | . | TRBJ2-7 | TRBV9 | TGTGCCAGCAGCGTAGATGGCGGGATGACTGGCGAGCAGTACTTC | CASSVDGGMTGEQYF
. | once | TRBJ1-2 | TRBV6-1 | TGTGCCAGCAGTGGTTCAGGGAACTATGGCTACACCTTC | CASSGSGNYGYTF
. | . | TRBJ2-2 | TRBV7-9 | TGTGCCAGCAGTCGAGACAGATCCACCGGGGAGCTGTTTTTT | CASSRDRSTGELFF
. | . | TRBJ1-5 | TRBV7-6 | TGTGCCAGCAGCTTATTTAGTGCAGGGACTATTTATCAGCCCCAGCATTTT | CASSLFSAGTIYQPQHF
TRBD1 | . | TRBJ1-2 | TRBV5-6 | TGTGCCAGCAGCTTGGTGGACAGGGTTGGCTATGGCTACACCTTC | CASSLVDRVGYGYTF
. | . | TRBJ1-3 | TRBV5-1 | TGCGCCAGCAGCTTGGTTGCCCTTGGCGGAAACACCATATATTTT | CASSLVALGGNTIYF
. | . | TRBJ1-2 | TRBV9 | TGTGCCAGCAGCCCTCAGACAGTAGGTAACTATGGCTACACCTTC | CASSPQTVGNYGYTF
TRBD1 | . | TRBJ2-7 | TRBV5-1 | TGCGCCAGCGGGTCCGGGACAGGGGGTCCTTCTTCAGGGTACGAGCAGTACTTC | CASGSGTGGPSSGYEQYF
TRBD1 | . | TRBJ1-1 | TRBV11-1 | TGTGCCAGCAGCCCCGGGACAGGGGTGAGGACTGAAGCTTTCTTT | CASSPGTGVRTEAFF
. | . | TRBJ2-1 | TRBV7-8 | TGTGCCAGCAGCTTGAGTCGCTACAATGAGCAGTTCTTC | CASSLSRYNEQFF
. | . | TRBJ2-2 | TRBV5-6 | TGTGCCAGCAGCTTTGTCGGGACCGGGGAGCTGTTTTTT | CASSFVGTGELFF
. | . | TRBJ2-3 | TRBV9 | TGTGCCAGCAGCAGGGCAGGGAACACAGATACGCAGTATTTT | CASSRAGNTDTQYF